This T cell receptor (beta chain) appears in the sequencing data of a study of post-analysis software for immune sequencing data. As regards this clonotype: Its matching antigen is unknown.

Each TCR beta cDNA library carried unique molecular identifiers. Approximately 0.5 million cDNA molecules were recovered from an input of about 0.95 to 11 million T cells. TCRdb itself ran the PCR reads through MiXCR, one entry per CDR3 protein. The data hold 450,000 to 700,000 distinct CDR3 sequences, with about 40% observed a single time. Findings of the study overall: When compared against controls, multiple sclerosis patients showed significantly lower normalized Chao1 diversity. Samples made in the same batch grouped tightly together by F measure.

The receptor was derived from a girl between 10 and 17 years old with multiple sclerosis. The source material was blood.

CDR3 nucleotides: TGCAGCGTTGAAGATTGGGGCAGGGGGCTCCCTGGCTACACCTTC. This sequence encodes CSVEDWGRGLPGYTF. This chain connects TRBV29-1 to TRBJ1-2, with 8 positions matching TRBD1. There are 15 residues in the CDR3. Germline CDR1 reads SQVTM; CDR2 reads ANQGSEA. V gave up 0 bases and J gave up 7 bases; unmatched junction bases: 10.